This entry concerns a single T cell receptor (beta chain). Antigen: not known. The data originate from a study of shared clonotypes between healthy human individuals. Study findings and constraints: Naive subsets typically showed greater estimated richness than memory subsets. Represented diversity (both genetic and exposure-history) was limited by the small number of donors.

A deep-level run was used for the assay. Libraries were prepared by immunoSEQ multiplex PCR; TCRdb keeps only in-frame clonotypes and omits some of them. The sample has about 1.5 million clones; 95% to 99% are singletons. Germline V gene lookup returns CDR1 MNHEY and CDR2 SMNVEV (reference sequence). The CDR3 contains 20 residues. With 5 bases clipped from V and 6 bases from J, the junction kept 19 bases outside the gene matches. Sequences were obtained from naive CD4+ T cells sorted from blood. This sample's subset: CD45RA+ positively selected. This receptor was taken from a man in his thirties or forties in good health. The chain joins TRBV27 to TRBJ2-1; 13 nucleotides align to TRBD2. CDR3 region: CASSPRRTSGSTLGSNEQFF. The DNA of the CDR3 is TGTGCCAGCAGTCCTAGGAGGACTAGCGGGAGTACTCTAGGGTCCAATGAGCAGTTCTTC.